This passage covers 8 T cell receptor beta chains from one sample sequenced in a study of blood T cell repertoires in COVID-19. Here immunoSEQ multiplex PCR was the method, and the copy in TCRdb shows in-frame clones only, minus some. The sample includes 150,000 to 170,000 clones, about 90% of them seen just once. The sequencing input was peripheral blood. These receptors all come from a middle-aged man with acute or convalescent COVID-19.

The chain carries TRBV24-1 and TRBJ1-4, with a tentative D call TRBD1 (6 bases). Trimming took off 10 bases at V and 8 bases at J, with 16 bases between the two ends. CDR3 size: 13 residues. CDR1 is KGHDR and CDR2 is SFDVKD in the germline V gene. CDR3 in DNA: TGTGCCACGCAGGGAGGGGGTCGAGAAAAACTGTTTTTT. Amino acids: CATQGGGREKLFF.

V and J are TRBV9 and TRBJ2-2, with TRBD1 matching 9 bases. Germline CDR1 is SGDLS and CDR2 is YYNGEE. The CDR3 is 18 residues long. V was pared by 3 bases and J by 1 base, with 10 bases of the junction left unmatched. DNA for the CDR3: TGTGCCAGCAGCGCCCGAAAGGGACAGGGCCAGAACACCGGGGAGCTGTTTTTT. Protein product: CASSARKGQGQNTGELFF.

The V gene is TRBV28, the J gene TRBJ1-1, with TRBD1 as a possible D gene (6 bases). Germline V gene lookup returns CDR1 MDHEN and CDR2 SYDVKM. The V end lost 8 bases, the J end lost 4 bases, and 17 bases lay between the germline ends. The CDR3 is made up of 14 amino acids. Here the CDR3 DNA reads TGTGCCAGCCGTATCTCAGGGGCCCCCACTGAAGCTTTCTTT. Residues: CASRISGAPTEAFF.

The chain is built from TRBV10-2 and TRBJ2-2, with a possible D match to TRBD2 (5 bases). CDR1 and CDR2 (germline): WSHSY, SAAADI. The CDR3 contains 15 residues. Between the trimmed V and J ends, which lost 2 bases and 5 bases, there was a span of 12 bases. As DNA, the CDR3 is TGCGCCAGCAGTGAGGACCGGCGGACTACCGGGGAGCTGTTTTTT. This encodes CASSEDRRTTGELFF.

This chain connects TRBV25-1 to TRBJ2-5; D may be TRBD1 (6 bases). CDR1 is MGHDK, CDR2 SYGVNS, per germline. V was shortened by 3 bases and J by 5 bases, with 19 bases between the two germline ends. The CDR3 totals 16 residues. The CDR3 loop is CASSENRDNPWETQYF. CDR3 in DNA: TGTGCCAGCAGTGAGAACCGGGACAACCCTTGGGAGACCCAGTACTTC.

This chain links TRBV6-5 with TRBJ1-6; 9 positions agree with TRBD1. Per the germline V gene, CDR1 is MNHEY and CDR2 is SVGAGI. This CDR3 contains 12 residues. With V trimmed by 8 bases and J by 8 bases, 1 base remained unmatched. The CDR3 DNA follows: TGTGCCAGCCGGGACAGGGATTCACCCCTCCACTTT. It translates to CASRDRDSPLHF.

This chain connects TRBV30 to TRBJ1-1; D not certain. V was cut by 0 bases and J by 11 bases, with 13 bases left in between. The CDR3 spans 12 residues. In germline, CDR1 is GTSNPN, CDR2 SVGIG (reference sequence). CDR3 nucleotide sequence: TGTGCCTGGAGTGTGGACTCTCGTGGGGCTTTCTTT. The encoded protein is CAWSVDSRGAFF.

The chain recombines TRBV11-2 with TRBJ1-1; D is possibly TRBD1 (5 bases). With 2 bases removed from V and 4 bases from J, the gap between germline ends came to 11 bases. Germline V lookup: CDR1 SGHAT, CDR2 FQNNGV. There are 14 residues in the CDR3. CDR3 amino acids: CASSLIGGSTEAFF. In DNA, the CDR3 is TGTGCCAGCAGCTTAATCGGGGGTAGCACTGAAGCTTTCTTT.